The T cell receptor (beta chain) under discussion was sequenced for a study of cytomegalovirus exposure and HLA in healthy donors. Study-level points and caveats: In the 95 to 150 validation repertoires, 94% of cluster scores exceeded 0, per a later analysis.

Using immunoSEQ multiplex PCR, the repertoire was profiled, and TCRdb retains in-frame clones only, with some absent. The sample carries some 83,000 clones, 94% recorded once. Germline CDR1 is SNHLY and CDR2 is FYNNEI. V lost 6 bases, J lost 1 base, and 16 bases lay in between. The CDR3 spans 16 residues. Points on this clone: Its antigen is unknown.

The sample taken for sequencing was PBMCs. This receptor was taken from a woman aged 18-29 years in good health and CMV-seronegative. The chain combines TRBV2 with TRBJ2-1; no clear D gene. CDR3 loop: CASSSQIGSSYNEQFF. CDR3 DNA: TGTGCCAGCAGCTCACAAATCGGGTCTTCCTACAATGAGCAGTTCTTC.